This T cell receptor (beta chain) originates from a study of response to subunit inactivated influenza vaccine. TCRdb processed the RT-PCR reads anew with MiXCR; each CDR3 protein has one entry. Of more than 700,000 distinct CDR3 sequences listed, less than 25% were seen once; the top ten hold roughly a tenth. Trimming took 0 bases from V and 7 from J, leaving 19 bases between them. In germline, CDR1 is LGHNA, CDR2 YSLEER. The CDR3 runs to 17 residues. The study, taken as a whole, reports: Only a handful of new T cells, the authors suggested, are recruited with each seasonal influenza vaccination.

A remark on this clonotype: The target antigen is unknown.

The TCR originated in a man aged 45-60 years who received an inactivated influenza vaccine. The sample in question was PBMCs from blood, obtained roughly 5 days after vaccination. V gene TRBV4-3 combines with J gene TRBJ1-5; D is possibly TRBD1 (6 bases). CDR3 nucleotides: TGCGCCAGCAGCCAAGAGTGGGGGGCCCCATATGGGCAGCCCCAGCATTTT. The encoded protein is CASSQEWGAPYGQPQHF.